Below, one TCR beta chain is given with its context. The antigen it recognizes is unknown. The sample holds no much larger clone one base away, and base qualities are not on file. Library generation was performed with the immunoSEQ multiplex PCR assay. Entries here come from immuneACCESS through TCRdb and include only in-frame sequences with V and J called. Some clones fail to appear in such tables; in the studies checked, an unresolved V gene covers under half of the shortfall, and the cause of the remainder is unknown. In all, the sample holds approximately 660,000 clones, and around 87% of those were seen once. The ten largest make up approximately 0.011% of the sample. Measured from the cysteine to the phenylalanine, the CDR3 is 18 residues long. Only the CDR3 part of the read is kept: 54 bases, read in frame from the first base. For CDR1 and CDR2, the germline V gene lists MDHEN and SYDVKM. The sample belongs to a study of shared T cell receptors in the human thymus (dated by TCRdb to about 2021). General notes on the study: The study examined how self-reactive, shared T-cell receptor alpha chains are generated in the human thymus.

These same data were also listed under a study on human thymus T cells. As the second study states: The donors were immunologically healthy infants in Finland who had open corrective cardiac surgery for congenital heart defects. Thymus tissue was obtained as surgical resects removed during corrective cardiac surgery. Both the thymic and the peripheral blood repertoires appeared to show biased V and J gene segment usage. According to the related research, thymic TCR repertoires were highly overlapping among unrelated individuals. TCR alpha and beta repertoires from roughly 8 infant thymus samples and a few related peripheral blood samples were characterized in the study. The infant donors were about 7 to 250 days old, and the cohort included five to seven males and a couple of females. Thymocytes were mechanically released from the tissue and were stored as pellets of 10-30 million cells at -70 degrees C. A QIAsymphony instrument was used to extract genomic DNA from frozen cell pellets. The immunoSEQ multiplex PCR assay was used to amplify the TCRB and TCRAD loci from a standardized quantity of quality-controlled genomic DNA. Amplicons spanned the V(D)J region at a length sufficient to cover the CDR3 and identify V and J genes. Amplicon sequencing was performed on an Illumina platform through the commercial immunoSEQ service. Primer bias and sequencing errors were corrected as previously described, and TCRAD and TCRB were defined on the basis of the IMGT database. Analysis of the repertoires was done with immunoSEQ Analyzer 3.0 and VDJTools and included basic statistics, V/J segment usage, diversity estimates, rarefaction and pairwise overlap. To estimate diversity, the Chao1, ChaoE, Efron-Thisted, Shannon and inverse Simpson indices were applied, and diversity was also estimated on datasets down-sampled to the smallest sample. Repertoire overlap was assessed by strict matching of CDR3 nucleotide sequence, V gene and J gene, and clustering was done by Jaccard-based multidimensional scaling. On average, thymus samples gave around 810,000 unique TCRB clonotypes, whereas blood samples gave about 84,000.

Rearrangement joined TRBV28 to TRBJ2-5; the central 9 bases match TRBD1. The better agreement between TRBJ2-7 and the DNA end casts doubt on the J call. This clonotype originated in a boy younger than two with a congenital heart defect. Donor details come from another sample of the same person, matched by shared clones. The specimen sequenced was thymocytes. The nucleotide sequence reads as follows: TGTGCCAGCAGTCACTCCGACAGGGGGGGAACCTACTCCTACGAGCAGTACTTC. Its coded protein is CASSHSDRGGTYSYEQYF.